A single sample gave rise to the 11 T cell receptor beta chains below, sequenced in a study of blood T cell repertoires in COVID-19 (dated by TCRdb to about 2020). The library was generated by the immunoSEQ multiplex PCR assay. This is the immuneACCESS table as TCRdb keeps it, with only in-frame sequences that have V and J called. A part of the clones is gone; compared with another copy, unresolved V genes explain less than half, and the rest is unexplained. The table for this sample lists 180,000 or so clones; more than 75% of them were counted only once. Clones ranked in the top ten supply around a sixth of the sample. Sequences were obtained from peripheral blood. The receptors were gathered from a person aged 70 to 85 with COVID-19, enrolled during active disease.

This chain connects TRBV6-5 to TRBJ2-1; possible D gene TRBD2, 6 bases. This CDR3 is built from 14 residues. Germline CDR1 MNHEY, CDR2 SVGAGI. Trimming left V 2 bases short and J 6 bases short, with 11 bases between. CDR3 nucleotides: TGTGCCAGCAGTTACCGGGGGAGCGTCAATGAGCAGTTCTTC. Residues: CASSYRGSVNEQFF.

The chain links TRBV6-2 or TRBV6-3 to TRBJ2-2; the match to TRBD1 covers 8 bases. CDR3 length: 17 residues. J was trimmed by 3 bases and V by 4 bases; bases with no gene match: 10. Germline V CDR1 and CDR2: MNHEY, SVGEGT. CDR3 sequence reads: CASSFAGQGADTGELFF. DNA of the CDR3: TGTGCCAGCAGTTTCGCCGGGCAGGGGGCGGACACCGGGGAGCTGTTTTTT.

V usage is TRBV7-2 and J usage is TRBJ1-2; D is unresolved. The V gene lost 2 bases and the J gene lost 2 bases, with 9 bases spanning the gap. Germline CDR1 reads SGHTA; CDR2 reads FQGNSA. This CDR3 spans 14 amino acids. CDR3 amino acids: CASSLSSPNYGYTF. CDR3 nucleotide sequence: TGTGCCAGCAGCTTAAGTAGTCCGAACTATGGCTACACCTTC.

The V and J genes are TRBV25-1 and TRBJ1-2, with a tentative D call TRBD1 (6 bases). Germline lookup yields CDR1 MGHDK and CDR2 SYGVNS. This CDR3 contains 15 residues. Trimming stripped 4 bases from V and 3 bases from J, with 15 bases between. As DNA, the CDR3 is TGTGCCAGCAGTGGGTCACAGGGACCGCACTATGGCTACACCTTC. Translated, it gives CASSGSQGPHYGYTF.

The chain is built from TRBV11-3 and TRBJ2-3; no reliable D call. CDR3 length: 13 amino acids. Germline V CDR1 and CDR2: SGHNT, YENEEA. V lost 2 bases and J 4 bases, leaving 7 bases between the germline ends. In nucleotides, the CDR3 is TGTGCCAGCAGCTTAACAGCTCCAGATACGCAGTATTTT. Protein sequence: CASSLTAPDTQYF.

Remarks on this clone: At one end the junction does not follow the germline gene, possibly because of a read error. The V and J genes are TRBV10-2 and TRBJ1-3, with 8 bases fitting TRBD1. This CDR3 has 11 residues. Germline assignment: CDR1 WSHSY and CDR2 SAAADI. The CDR3 is CASRSGGTSDF. CDR3 DNA: TGCGCCAGCAGGTCAGGGGGCACGTCCGATTTT.

The chain recombines TRBV18 with TRBJ1-5; D is uncertain. Trimming cost V 4 bases and J 0 bases, with 7 bases left between them. The germline V gene has CDR1 KGHSH and CDR2 LQKENI. The CDR3 length is 14 residues. The CDR3 is CASSLQNSNQPQHF. In DNA form, the CDR3 reads TGTGCCAGCTCACTTCAGAATAGCAATCAGCCCCAGCATTTT. The entire variable domain, with the rest obtained from reference TRBV18 and TRBJ1-5, is as follows: NAGVMQNPRHLVRRRGQEARLRCSPMKGHSHVYWYRQLPEEGLKFMVYLQKENIIDESGMPKERFSAEFPKEGPSILRIQQVVRGDSAAYFCASSLQNSNQPQHFGDGTRLSIL.

Points on this clone: The same CDR3 can be traced to other DNA sequences in this sample. This chain uses TRBV11-2 with TRBJ2-7, with TRBD2 matching over 10 bases. There are 16 residues in the CDR3. J was trimmed by 7 bases and V by 5 bases; bases with no gene match: 14. CDR1 and CDR2 from the germline V gene are SGHAT and FQNNGV. DNA for the CDR3: TGTGCCAGCAGCACACAAGCGGGAGGGCCTTTAGGTGAGCAGTACTTC. It codes for CASSTQAGGPLGEQYF.

V gene TRBV6-5 combines with J gene TRBJ2-3; no clear D. Trimming stripped 6 bases from V and 3 bases from J, with 16 bases between. CDR3 size: 15 residues. Germline CDR1 MNHEY, CDR2 SVGAGI. Here the CDR3 DNA reads TGTGCCAGCAGCCCATTGACACGATGGACAGATACGCAGTATTTT. Translation gives CASSPLTRWTDTQYF.

The rearrangement joins TRBV10-3 to TRBJ2-2; maybe TRBD1 (6 bases). CDR1 is ENHRY and CDR2 is SYGVKD in the germline V gene. Trimming removed 10 bases at V and 1 base at J, with 13 bases between. The CDR3 consists of 14 residues. CDR3 residues: CANRPDRNTGELFF. The CDR3 nucleotides are TGTGCCAACCGACCGGACAGGAACACCGGGGAGCTGTTTTTT.

The J gene is TRBJ2-3, the V gene TRBV7-3; 7 bases are shared with TRBD1. This CDR3 comprises 13 residues. V dropped 2 bases and J dropped 7; count of bases not matched to a gene: 3. Germline lookup yields CDR1 SGHTA and CDR2 FQGTGA. The CDR3 nucleotides are TGTGCCAGCAGCTTATTACAGGGGCATACGCAGTATTTT. Residues: CASSLLQGHTQYF.